Listed here are 8 T cell receptor beta chains from one sample, sequenced in a study of T cell repertoires in cytomegalovirus infection (dated by TCRdb to between 2019 and 2020). No cognate antigen is known for these TCRs. Sequencing was carried out with an Illumina HiSeq 1500. The public reads were run again by TCRdb, first through fastp at Q25 and then through MiXCR, and only productive beta chains were kept. Merged by CDR3 protein, the rows form single entries marked with the most common genes and DNA. The sample contains roughly 120,000 distinct CDR3 sequences, around 10% of them found a single time. The ten top clones hold around 33% of the sample. The source material was PBMCs, sequenced either directly or after in vitro stimulation (not recorded which). These receptors all stem from a human donor in good health (CMV status not recorded). Some clones in this sample may be carry-over from other donors' samples.

The chain has TRBV27 and TRBJ2-3; TRBD2 agrees at 8 bases. Germline trimming cut 2 bases from V and 6 bases from J; bases unmatched to any gene: 7. Germline CDR1 is MNHEY and CDR2 is SMNVEV (reference sequence). This CDR3 is built from 15 residues. The chain's CDR3 is CASSLVAGGSDTQYF. The CDR3 DNA reads TGTGCCAGCAGTTTAGTGGCGGGAGGTTCGGATACGCAGTATTTT.

This clonotype was detected ten times or more. This chain uses TRBV2 with TRBJ1-5, with 9 positions matching TRBD1. The V gene's germline CDR1 is SNHLY and CDR2 FYNNEI. V was clipped by 5 bases and J by 7 bases; unmatched bases: 6. CDR3 length: 14 amino acids. CDR3: CASSPRQGVQPQHF. The CDR3 bases are TGTGCCAGCAGTCCCAGACAGGGGGTCCAGCCCCAGCATTTT.

This clonotype was detected many times. The genes are TRBV19 and TRBJ2-5; 8 bases line up with TRBD1. This CDR3 comprises 13 residues. Germline CDR1 is LNHDA and CDR2 is SQIVND (reference sequence). With V trimmed by 4 bases and J by 2 bases, 0 bases remained unmatched. The CDR3 DNA sequence: TGTGCCAGTAGTAACAGGGGGCAAGAGACCCAGTACTTC. It is translated as CASSNRGQETQYF.

The sample holds many counts of this clonotype. This chain joins TRBV5-6 and TRBJ2-1; D might be TRBD1 (5 bases). The CDR3 is 15 residues long. V lost 4 bases and J 14 bases, leaving 25 bases between the germline ends. Germline V gene sequence: CDR1 SGHDT, CDR2 YYEEEE. The CDR3 loop reads CASSIYSRVRFREFF. CDR3 bases: TGTGCCAGCAGCATCTACTCCAGGGTCCGATTCCGGGAGTTCTTC. The full variable domain, in which reference TRBV5-6 and TRBJ2-1 provide the parts outside the CDR3, is DAGVTQSPTHLIKTRGQQVTLRCSPKSGHDTVSWYQQALGQGPQFIFQYYEEEERQRGNFPDRFSGHQFPNYSSELNVNALLLGDSALYLCASSIYSRVRFREFFGPGTRLTVL.

This clonotype was detected many times. The chain couples TRBV20-1 to TRBJ2-3; TRBD2 matches 11 bases. This CDR3 is built from 17 residues. Germline lookup yields CDR1 DFQATT and CDR2 SNEGSKA (reference sequence). The ends lost 3 bases at V and 3 bases at J; junction bases unmatched: 11. The CDR3 loop reads CSASADFSGGGTDTQYF. DNA of the CDR3: TGCAGTGCTAGTGCAGACTTTAGCGGGGGGGGTACAGATACGCAGTATTTT.

This clonotype was seen ten or more times. The J gene is TRBJ2-1, the V gene TRBV6-2 or TRBV6-3; D is uncertain. The V end was cut by 6 bases, the J end by 2 bases, with 8 bases between. CDR1 and CDR2 from the germline V gene are MNHEY and SVGEGT. The CDR3 length is 13 residues. CDR3 protein: CASRGRTYNEQFF. The CDR3 bases are TGTGCCAGCAGGGGAAGGACCTACAATGAGCAGTTCTTC.

This clonotype was found many times. CDR3 in amino acids: CASSRRRTGPYGYTF. DNA of the CDR3: TGTGCCAGCAGTCGCAGGAGGACAGGCCCTTATGGCTACACCTTC. The V gene is TRBV12-3 or TRBV12-4, the J gene TRBJ1-2; 7 positions match TRBD1. The trim removed 5 bases at V and 5 bases at J, leaving 11 bases unmatched. This CDR3 region has 15 residues.

There are a few counts of this clonotype. The V and J genes are TRBV28 and TRBJ2-1, with unresolved D. The V end was cut by 5 bases, the J end by 6 bases, with 14 bases between. CDR1 is MDHEN, CDR2 SYDVKM, per germline. The CDR3 has 14 amino acids. The CDR3 is CASSDLTALNEQFF. As DNA, the CDR3 is TGTGCCAGCAGTGACCTGACGGCCCTCAATGAGCAGTTCTTC.